These 21 T cell receptor beta chains originate from one sample sequenced in a study of response to subunit inactivated influenza vaccine. TCRdb ran MiXCR on the RT-PCR reads and lists one entry per CDR3 protein. The data contain around 150,000 distinct CDR3 sequences, under 13% of them singletons. The specimen comprised non-naive T cells sorted from PBMCs, sampled more than 35 days after vaccination. Source of these receptors: a man aged 45 to 65 who received an inactivated influenza vaccine.

This clonotype was found a few times. The chain has TRBV5-1 and TRBJ2-5, with D perhaps TRBD2 (6 bases). V was shortened by 5 bases and J by 0 bases, with 17 bases between the two germline ends. Germline loops: CDR1 SGHRS, CDR2 YFSETQ. This CDR3 has 16 residues. The CDR3 region is CASSLFRAGNQETQYF. CDR3 DNA sequence: TGCGCCAGCAGTTTATTTCGGGCGGGGAACCAAGAGACCCAGTACTTC.

This clonotype came up many times. V gene TRBV20-1 combines with J gene TRBJ2-5, with D perhaps matching TRBD2 (5 bases). Germline values: CDR1 DFQATT, CDR2 SNEGSKA (reference sequence). V lost 6 bases and J 5 bases, leaving 16 bases between the germline ends. This CDR3 has 13 amino acids. The CDR3 protein is CSALQDWVETQYF. The DNA for the CDR3 is TGCAGTGCCCTCCAGGACTGGGTGGAGACCCAGTACTTC.

The genes are TRBV5-1 and TRBJ1-2; D uncertain. Germline values: CDR1 SGHRS, CDR2 YFSETQ. CDR3 length: 14 residues. Trimming removed 7 bases from V and 0 bases from J, with 13 bases in between. In DNA form, the CDR3 reads TGCGCCAGCGCGAGAGGTACAGCTAACTATGGCTACACCTTC. Translation: CASARGTANYGYTF.

The chain carries TRBV5-1 and TRBJ2-5, with no clear D. Trimming took 0 bases from V and 7 from J, leaving 13 bases between them. This CDR3 is 14 amino acids long. Germline V lookup: CDR1 SGHRS, CDR2 YFSETQ. CDR3 protein: CASSLAVRYGTQYF. CDR3 nucleotides: TGCGCCAGCAGCTTGGCGGTTCGGTACGGGACCCAGTACTTC. The full variable domain, its missing parts supplied by reference TRBV5-1 and TRBJ2-5, is KAGVTQTPRYLIKTRGQQVTLSCSPISGHRSVSWYQQTPGQGLQFLFEYFSETQRNKGNFPGRFSGRQFSNSRSEMNVSTLELGDSALYLCASSLAVRYGTQYFGPGTRLLVL.

In its sample, this clonotype was seen a few times. The genes are TRBV11-1 and TRBJ2-1; 9 bases map to TRBD2. The V and J ends lost 1 base and 7 bases, in that order; junction bases with no gene match: 11. The germline gives CDR1 SGHAT, CDR2 FQDESV (reference sequence). This CDR3 comprises 17 residues. CDR3 region: CASSLVFAGGPLNEQFF. In DNA, the CDR3 is TGTGCCAGCAGCTTAGTTTTCGCGGGAGGGCCGCTGAATGAGCAGTTCTTC.

This clonotype has at least ten counts. CDR3 in DNA: TGTGCCAGCAGCTTAGCGGGAGGGAGCACAGATACGCAGTATTTT. This translates into CASSLAGGSTDTQYF. The chain couples TRBV5-8 to TRBJ2-3, with TRBD2 matching 10 bases. Germline V gene data show CDR1 as SGHTS and CDR2 as YDEGEE. After removal of 2 bases from V and 0 bases from J, the junction contained 0 bases not matched to a gene. The CDR3 sequence is 15 residues long.

This clonotype was observed a handful of times. This sequence joins TRBV18 and TRBJ2-6; 11 nucleotides line up with TRBD1. The CDR3 is 18 residues long. J was trimmed by 4 bases and V by 2 bases; bases with no gene match: 7. CDR1 is KGHSH, CDR2 LQKENI, per germline. CDR3 coding DNA: TGTGCCAGCTCACCAAGGACAGGGGGCGCGGAAGGGGCCAACGTCCTGACTTTC. It encodes CASSPRTGGAEGANVLTF.

The J gene is TRBJ1-5, the V gene TRBV28; TRBD1 aligns across 9 bases. V trimming: 4 bases; J trimming: 0 bases; junction bases outside the gene matches: 7. CDR1 is MDHEN and CDR2 is SYDVKM in the germline V gene. The CDR3 has 17 residues. DNA for the CDR3: TGTGCCAGCAGTTGGGGACAGGGAAGTTTTAGCAATCAGCCCCAGCATTTT. Translated, it gives CASSWGQGSFSNQPQHF.

This clonotype was found a few times. The V call is TRBV20-1, the J call TRBJ2-3, with TRBD2 matching over 8 bases. V was pared by 3 bases and J by 4 bases, with 3 bases of the junction left unmatched. The CDR3 contains 13 residues. CDR1 and CDR2 from the germline V gene are DFQATT and SNEGSKA (reference sequence). The CDR3 DNA reads as TGCAGTGCTAGCGGGAGGGCCGCAGATACGCAGTATTTT. Translated: CSASGRAADTQYF.

This clonotype has ten or more counts. The rearrangement links TRBV20-1 to TRBJ2-5; TRBD1 aligns across 10 bases. The CDR3 is 14 residues long. The junction had 7 bases not matched to a gene; V was cut back by 4 bases and J by 5 bases. Germline CDR1 reads DFQATT; CDR2 reads SNEGSKA (reference sequence). This chain's CDR3 is CSAKGTGDVETQYF. CDR3 DNA: TGCAGTGCTAAAGGGACAGGGGACGTCGAGACCCAGTACTTC.

This clonotype was counted at least ten times. J is TRBJ1-2 and V is TRBV5-1; the D is unclear. Germline V gene data show CDR1 as SGHRS and CDR2 as YFSETQ. This CDR3 has 13 amino acids. The V gene lost 0 bases and the J gene lost 8 bases, with 11 bases spanning the gap. The CDR3 DNA reads TGCGCCAGCAGCTTGGCGGGAGGGAGCGGCTACACCTTC. Its translation is CASSLAGGSGYTF.

This clonotype was seen more than once but under ten times. The chain combines TRBV7-2 with TRBJ1-1; possible D gene TRBD1, 5 bases. Between the trimmed V and J ends, which lost 5 bases and 9 bases, there was a span of 19 bases. The CDR3 runs to 14 residues. CDR1 is SGHTA, CDR2 FQGNSA, per germline. CDR3 bases: TGTGCCAGCAGCCCCCTTACAGGCGTGGCACAAGCTTTCTTT. Protein product: CASSPLTGVAQAFF.

This clonotype was recorded many times. The chain recombines TRBV12-3 or TRBV12-4 with TRBJ2-1; no firm D call. V was shortened by 6 bases and J by 1 base, with 10 bases between the two germline ends. The CDR3 is 14 residues long. CDR3 nucleotide sequence: TGTGCCAGCAGATCGGTCGGGTCCTACAATGAGCAGTTCTTC. Residues: CASRSVGSYNEQFF.

In its sample, this clonotype was seen many times. This chain links TRBV12-3 or TRBV12-4 with TRBJ2-1; a possible D gene is TRBD2 (5 bases). The CDR3 spans 15 residues. V lost 6 bases to trimming and J lost 7 bases, with 19 bases between them. This CDR3 reads CASRTTRFAGNEQFF. CDR3 in DNA: TGTGCCAGCAGGACCACTAGGTTTGCGGGTAATGAGCAGTTCTTC.

This sequence joins TRBV5-5 and TRBJ2-4; D might be TRBD1 (5 bases). V was trimmed by 4 bases and J by 8 bases, leaving 22 bases between them. Per the germline V gene, CDR1 is SGHKS and CDR2 is YYEKEE (reference sequence). The CDR3 extends over 16 amino acids. The chain's CDR3 is CASSLGQGRKGDIQYF. The CDR3 bases are TGTGCCAGCAGCCTTGGGCAGGGCCGGAAAGGGGACATTCAGTACTTC.

Many counts were recorded for this clonotype. The V call is TRBV11-1, the J call TRBJ2-3; D possibly corresponds to TRBD2 (6 bases). The CDR3 is 16 residues long. The germline V gene has CDR1 SGHAT and CDR2 FQDESV (reference sequence). V was cut by 2 bases and J by 3 bases, with 15 bases left in between. CDR3 residues: CASSLQRRAGTDTQYF. The CDR3 DNA follows: TGTGCCAGCAGCTTACAGCGGAGGGCAGGAACAGATACGCAGTATTTT.

This clonotype was seen at least ten times. The chain has TRBV6-1 and TRBJ2-3, with TRBD1 matching 11 bases. With 6 bases clipped from V and 0 bases from J, the junction kept 8 bases outside the gene matches. The V gene's germline CDR1 is MNHNS and CDR2 SASEGT. The CDR3 covers 17 residues. For the CDR3, the DNA is TGTGCCAGCAGATCGGGACAGGGGGTTCCTAGCACAGATACGCAGTATTTT. This encodes CASRSGQGVPSTDTQYF.

This clonotype was found a few times. The chain couples TRBV5-1 to TRBJ1-2, with D perhaps matching TRBD1 (5 bases). The CDR3 sequence is 14 residues long. V gave up 4 bases and J gave up 2 bases, with 12 bases separating them. Germline V gene data show CDR1 as SGHRS and CDR2 as YFSETQ. The chain's CDR3 is CASSPDTTNYGYTF. For the CDR3, the DNA is TGCGCCAGCAGCCCGGACACCACAAACTATGGCTACACCTTC.

The chain joins TRBV7-8 to TRBJ1-2; D remains unclear. V lost 5 bases and J lost 8, with 15 bases in between. CDR1 SGHVS and CDR2 FQNEAQ come from the germline V gene. This CDR3 contains 13 residues. The CDR3 sequence: CASSPRVGQGYTF. The CDR3, as DNA: TGTGCCAGCAGCCCGAGAGTGGGTCAGGGCTACACCTTC.

Notes on this clonotype: The junction shows a germline mismatch at one end, possibly a read error. V gene TRBV7-2 combines with J gene TRBJ1-5; no definite D call. Germline V gene sequence: CDR1 SGHTA, CDR2 FQGNSA. The CDR3 covers 14 residues. CDR3 coding DNA: TGTGCCCGCAGCTTGAGGCACGGCAATCGGCCCCAGCATTTT. Its protein product is CARSLRHGNRPQHF.

The chain links TRBV25-1 to TRBJ2-6; 9 bases are shared with TRBD1. With 5 bases clipped from V and 0 bases from J, the junction kept 11 bases outside the gene matches. The CDR3 consists of 19 residues. The germline V gene encodes CDR1 MGHDK and CDR2 SYGVNS. The CDR3 region is CASSSPRQGGPSGANVLTF. The CDR3 coding sequence is TGTGCCAGCAGTTCTCCCAGACAGGGGGGACCCTCTGGGGCCAACGTCCTGACTTTC. The full variable domain, completed using reference TRBV25-1 and TRBJ2-6, is EADIYQTPRYLVIGTGKKITLECSQTMGHDKMYWYQQDPGMELHLIHYSYGVNSTEKGDLSSESTVSRIRTEHFPLTLESARPSHTSQYLCASSSPRQGGPSGANVLTFGAGSRLTVL.